What follows describes a single TCR beta chain. Its cognate antigen is unknown. CDR3 length: 15 amino acids. CDR1 is MNHEY, CDR2 SMNVEV, per germline (reference sequence). V was trimmed by 5 bases and J by 4 bases, leaving 17 bases between them. The data are from a study of blood T cells in healthy people across ages. Findings of the study overall: Diversity estimates from one million T cells were considered underestimates. With age, beta diversity per million T cells declined roughly linearly, significantly by approximately 40.

The use of a sample-barcoded 5' primer and a J-beta primer mix characterized a second PCR of 7 to 11 cycles. TCRdb redid the calling of the 5' RACE reads with MiXCR, one entry per CDR3 protein. In the table there are more than 700,000 distinct CDR3 sequences, about 46% of which are singletons. The receptor comes from a man of 80 years or more in good health. Specimen: blood. The chain is built from TRBV27 and TRBJ1-2, with a tentative D call TRBD1 (6 bases). The CDR3 coding sequence is TGTGCCAGCAGTCTAAAAACAGGGTTTAGCTATGGCTACACCTTC. Amino acids: CASSLKTGFSYGYTF.